In its sample, the clone carrying this T cell receptor beta chain was seen many times. Its specificity is unknown. The data were obtained in a study of CD8+CD57+ T cells in acquired aplastic anemia. Study summary: Sorted CD4+ and CD8+ cells yielded roughly 3.1 ug of DNA on average. Study observations and caveats: CD8+ Simpson's diversity did not differ significantly between patients and controls. It was found that almost 30 CD8+ CDR3 sequences were shared between patients and controls.

Patients chosen for sequencing had shown CD8+CD57+ cell expansion by flow cytometry. Each patient had severe acquired aplastic anemia. CDR3 and TCR beta VDJ profiling relied on a genomic DNA template. TCRdb fed the reads into MiXCR, producing one record per CDR3 protein. Of under 500,000 distinct CDR3 sequences in the sample, about a third were seen once. Material for sequencing was sorted CD4+, CD8+, or CD8+CD57+ T cells (not recorded which) from PBMCs. The TCR originated in a human donor with aplastic anemia.

CDR3 sequence reads: CSARTLVRGGANYGYTF. CDR3 bases: TGCAGTGCTAGAACGCTAGTCAGGGGGGGTGCTAACTATGGCTACACCTTC. This rearrangement joins TRBV20-1 to TRBJ1-2, with TRBD1 matching 7 bases. Trimming at V came to 2 bases and at J to 0 bases, leaving 12 bases not matched to a gene. Germline values: CDR1 DFQATT, CDR2 SNEGSKA (reference sequence). The CDR3 spans 17 residues.